This TCR beta chain was recovered during a study of cytomegalovirus exposure and HLA in healthy donors. The method was immunoSEQ multiplex PCR; TCRdb's version includes in-frame clones alone and lacks a portion of them. The table records 100,000 to 150,000 clones, around nine tenths of them present only once. This TCR was sampled from a woman between 18 and 29 years old in good health and CMV-seronegative. The sequencing sample was made of PBMCs.

The CDR3 sequence: CAWSRHPGLMNTEAFF. The CDR3 DNA sequence: TGTGCCTGGAGTCGCCATCCGGGACTCATGAACACTGAAGCTTTCTTT. The chain recombines TRBV30 with TRBJ1-1; TRBD1 is a possible D gene (5 bases). V gave up 2 bases and J gave up 0 bases, with 16 bases separating them. Germline loops: CDR1 GTSNPN, CDR2 SVGIG (reference sequence). The CDR3 extends over 16 amino acids. The whole variable domain, remainder taken from reference TRBV30 and TRBJ1-1, is SQTIHQWPATLVQPVGSPLSLECTVEGTSNPNLYWYRQAAGRGLQLLFYSVGIGQISSEVPQNLSASRPQDRQFILSSKKLLLSDSGFYLCAWSRHPGLMNTEAFFGQGTRLTVV.